Below, 13 T cell receptor beta chains from the same sample are listed, as sequenced in a study of T cell changes during pregnancy in multiple sclerosis. TCRdb's copy holds only in-frame clones and misses some; the assay was immunoSEQ multiplex PCR. The data contain around 34,000 clones, 75% to 95% of them singletons. Sequencing was performed on CD8+ T cells from peripheral blood mononuclear cells, taken before pregnancy. All receptors derive from a female donor with multiple sclerosis, enrolled in a pregnancy study.

This clone was detected only once. The chain joins TRBV5-1 to TRBJ1-1; D is perhaps TRBD1 (5 bases). Trimming pared 6 bases from V and 5 bases from J, leaving 17 bases between. The CDR3 loop spans 14 amino acids. Germline V gives CDR1 SGHRS, CDR2 YFSETQ. The CDR3 here is CASTSYGGETEAFF. The CDR3 DNA reads TGCGCCAGCACCTCATATGGGGGGGAGACTGAAGCTTTCTTT.

The CDR3 sequence: CASSIAGGLTGELFF. CDR3 sequence (DNA): TGTGCCAGCAGTATAGCGGGGGGGCTAACCGGGGAGCTGTTTTTT. The chain couples TRBV9 to TRBJ2-2; 11 bases are a match to TRBD2. Trimming took 5 bases from V and 5 from J; bases not matched to a gene: 5. Germline values: CDR1 SGDLS, CDR2 YYNGEE. This CDR3 contains 15 residues. The whole variable domain, filled in from reference TRBV9 and TRBJ2-2, reads DSGVTQTPKHLITATGQRVTLRCSPRSGDLSVYWYQQSLDQGLQFLIQYYNGEERAKGNILERFSAQQFPDLHSELNLSSLELGDSALYFCASSIAGGLTGELFFGEGSRLTVL.

The rearrangement links TRBV4-1 to TRBJ2-6; 9 nucleotides align to TRBD1. CDR1 MGHRA and CDR2 YSYEKL come from the germline V gene. The CDR3 has 19 amino acids. After removal of 4 bases from V and 1 base from J, the junction contained 11 bases not matched to a gene. CDR3 protein: CASSLSKVGTGSGANVLTF. The CDR3, as DNA: TGCGCCAGCAGCCTATCGAAGGTTGGGACAGGGTCTGGGGCCAACGTCCTGACTTTC.

The rearrangement uses TRBV7-9 and TRBJ1-4; the D gene is possibly TRBD1 (5 bases). Germline V gene lookup returns CDR1 SEHNR and CDR2 FQNEAQ (reference sequence). Trimming pared 5 bases from V and 7 bases from J, leaving 14 bases between. This CDR3 has 14 residues. The CDR3 sequence: CASSGPGYSEKLFF. Written as DNA, the CDR3 is TGTGCCAGCAGCGGCCCAGGGTATAGTGAAAAACTGTTTTTT. The complete variable domain, with remaining parts taken from reference TRBV7-9 and TRBJ1-4, reads DTGVSQNPRHKITKRGQNVTFRCDPISEHNRLYWYRQTLGQGPEFLTYFQNEAQLEKSRLLSDRFSAERPKGSFSTLEIQRTEQGDSAMYLCASSGPGYSEKLFFGSGTQLSVL.

The chain couples TRBV19 to TRBJ2-3, with a possible D match to TRBD2 (6 bases). V dropped 6 bases and J dropped 5 bases, with 18 bases sitting between them. Germline assignment: CDR1 LNHDA and CDR2 SQIVND (reference sequence). The CDR3 consists of 15 residues. The CDR3 spells CASRGGFWSGDTQYF. CDR3 bases: TGTGCCAGTAGGGGGGGATTCTGGAGTGGAGATACGCAGTATTTT.

The chain joins TRBV12-2 to TRBJ1-5; the table gives TRBD1 as D, unverified against the DNA. TRBV12-2 is a pseudogene locus. The CDR3 length is 15 residues. CDR3: CASRSAPRHLQPQHF. The CDR3, as DNA: TGTGCAAGTCGCTCAGCTCCCCGACACTTACAGCCCCAGCATTTT.

The table lists this clone with a few counts. CDR3 sequence: CASSITSGAYYNEQFF. CDR3 bases: TGTGCCAGTAGTATTACGAGCGGGGCCTACTACAATGAGCAGTTCTTC. This chain connects TRBV19 to TRBJ2-1, with 7 bases matching TRBD2. The CDR3 has 16 residues. In germline, CDR1 is LNHDA, CDR2 SQIVND (reference sequence). V shed 3 bases and J 3 bases; nucleotides not matched to a gene: 8.

The genes are TRBV9 and TRBJ2-7; the match to TRBD2 covers 7 bases. The junction had 3 bases not matched to a gene; V was cut back by 0 bases and J by 3 bases. The CDR3 is 14 residues long. The germline CDR1 and CDR2 sequences are SGDLS and YYNGEE. This chain's CDR3 is CASSVVPSGYEQYF. The CDR3 DNA follows: TGTGCCAGCAGCGTAGTCCCTAGCGGCTACGAGCAGTACTTC.

CDR3 sequence (DNA): TGCGCCAGCAGCCAAGAACCTACTAGCGGTACTAGCACAGATACGCAGTATTTT. Amino acid sequence: CASSQEPTSGTSTDTQYF. J is TRBJ2-3 and V is TRBV4-3; TRBD2 matches at 8 bases. Germline V gene data show CDR1 as LGHNA and CDR2 as YSLEER. The CDR3 is made up of 18 amino acids. The trim removed 0 bases at V and 0 bases at J, leaving 8 bases unmatched.

This clone was seen a single time. CDR3 nucleotides: TGTGCCAGCAGTCGCCCCTTGGGGGGATACTACGAGCAGTACTTC. Amino acids: CASSRPLGGYYEQYF. The rearrangement uses TRBV27 and TRBJ2-7; TRBD2 is a possible D gene (6 bases). Deletions cut 5 bases from V and 3 bases from J, with 17 bases between. The CDR3 length is 15 residues. Germline loops: CDR1 MNHEY, CDR2 SMNVEV (reference sequence).

This clone was recorded only once. This chain uses TRBV10-3 with TRBJ1-1; 9 bases align to TRBD1. Germline CDR1 and CDR2: ENHRY and SYGVKD. This CDR3 is 17 amino acids long. The trim removed 0 bases at V and 0 bases at J, leaving 5 bases unmatched. The DNA for the CDR3 is TGTGCCATCAGTGAGTCACCGGGACAGGGTATGAACACTGAAGCTTTCTTT. Protein: CAISESPGQGMNTEAFF.

This rearrangement joins TRBV27 to TRBJ1-5; no clear D gene. The CDR3 runs to 15 residues. CDR1 MNHEY and CDR2 SMNVEV come from the germline V gene (reference sequence). V was pared by 0 bases and J by 0 bases, with 6 bases between. The CDR3 nucleotides are TGTGCCAGCAGTTTATCGGCGGCTAGCAATCAGCCCCAGCATTTT. This sequence encodes CASSLSAASNQPQHF.

This sequence joins TRBV7-9 and TRBJ2-7; TRBD2 agrees at 9 bases. The CDR3 is 15 residues long. In germline, CDR1 is SEHNR, CDR2 FQNEAQ (reference sequence). The trim removed 0 bases at V and 5 bases at J, leaving 5 bases unmatched. The CDR3: CASSLASGRRHEQYF. The CDR3 bases are TGTGCCAGCAGCTTAGCTAGCGGGAGAAGACACGAGCAGTACTTC.